The 9 T cell receptor beta chains below come from one sample, sequenced in a study of T cell responses to AZD1222 COVID-19 vaccine. Sequencing was performed with immunoSEQ multiplex PCR; in TCRdb, only in-frame clones are kept and a portion is missing. The top ten hold over 1.2% of the sample, which has roughly 160,000 clones, 75% to 95% seen once. Sequencing was performed on peripheral blood, taken on day 0 of AZD1222 vaccination. The receptors were gathered from an adult in good health.

The chain combines TRBV7-9 with TRBJ1-5; the D gene is possibly TRBD1 (5 bases). V was cut by 5 bases and J by 6 bases, with 14 bases left in between. The CDR3 extends over 14 amino acids. CDR1 is SEHNR and CDR2 is FQNEAQ in the germline V gene (reference sequence). This chain's CDR3 is CASSRGGSGQPQHF. Written as DNA, the CDR3 is TGTGCCAGCAGCCGGGGGGGAAGCGGTCAGCCCCAGCATTTT. The full variable domain, in which reference TRBV7-9 and TRBJ1-5 provide the parts outside the CDR3, is DTGVSQNPRHKITKRGQNVTFRCDPISEHNRLYWYRQTLGQGPEFLTYFQNEAQLEKSRLLSDRFSAERPKGSFSTLEIQRTEQGDSAMYLCASSRGGSGQPQHFGDGTRLSIL.

The V gene is TRBV12-3 or TRBV12-4, the J gene TRBJ1-1; D not certain. The ends were cut back, 2 bases at V and 3 bases at J, with 7 bases in the middle. CDR3 length equals 13 residues. The CDR3 reads CASSLRQDTEAFF. The CDR3, as DNA: TGTGCCAGCAGTTTAAGGCAGGACACTGAAGCTTTCTTT.

The chain couples TRBV28 to TRBJ1-2; D may be TRBD1 (6 bases). V lost 7 bases and J lost 3, with 18 bases in between. The CDR3 covers 15 residues. Germline loops: CDR1 MDHEN, CDR2 SYDVKM. The CDR3 region has the DNA TGTGCCAGCACCGCGACGACAGGAATATACTATGGCTACACCTTC. It codes for CASTATTGIYYGYTF.

This chain uses TRBV18 with TRBJ2-3; 7 bases line up with TRBD1. This CDR3 has 16 residues. The germline V gene has CDR1 KGHSH and CDR2 LQKENI. V shed 3 bases and J 3 bases; nucleotides not matched to a gene: 9. CDR3 residues: CASSPIGQEGTDTQYF. The CDR3 bases are TGTGCCAGCTCACCGATCGGACAGGAAGGAACAGATACGCAGTATTTT.

Only a few counts were recorded for this clone. V usage is TRBV6-1 and J usage is TRBJ1-1; D might be TRBD1 (5 bases). The germline V gene has CDR1 MNHNS and CDR2 SASEGT. The germline V and J ends were trimmed by 2 bases and 0 bases, with 13 bases remaining between them. The CDR3 runs to 16 residues. The CDR3 loop is CASSESAGTMNTEAFF. The CDR3 coding sequence is TGTGCCAGCAGTGAATCAGCAGGGACGATGAACACTGAAGCTTTCTTT.

CDR3 coding DNA: TGTGCCAGCAGTCCTGCAGACATCTATGGCTACACCTTC. Translation gives CASSPADIYGYTF. The chain recombines TRBV28 with TRBJ1-2; D not certain. The V and J ends lost 5 bases and 4 bases respectively, with 11 bases between them. Germline V lookup: CDR1 MDHEN, CDR2 SYDVKM. The CDR3 totals 13 residues.

The gene calls are TRBV27 and TRBJ1-1, with 8 bases identical to TRBD1. The CDR3 loop spans 14 amino acids. V trimming: 8 bases; J trimming: 3 bases; junction bases outside the gene matches: 8. Germline CDR1 reads MNHEY; CDR2 reads SMNVEV (reference sequence). The CDR3 sequence: CASLRWTGHTEAFF. In DNA, the CDR3 is TGTGCCAGCTTAAGATGGACAGGGCACACTGAAGCTTTCTTT.

This clone was detected only once. The V and J genes are TRBV2 and TRBJ2-7, with TRBD2 matching 7 bases. Per the germline V gene, CDR1 is SNHLY and CDR2 is FYNNEI. V lost 8 bases to trimming and J lost 3 bases; unmatched junction nucleotides: 10. The CDR3 totals 14 residues. The chain's CDR3 is CASLALRGYYEQYF. The CDR3 nucleotides read TGTGCCAGCCTGGCTTTGCGGGGGTACTACGAGCAGTACTTC. The full variable domain, in which reference TRBV2 and TRBJ2-7 provide the parts outside the CDR3, is EPEVTQTPSHQVTQMGQEVILRCVPISNHLYFYWYRQILGQKVEFLVSFYNNEISEKSEIFDDQFSVERPDGSNFTLKIRSTKLEDSAMYFCASLALRGYYEQYFGPGTRLTVT.

This chain connects TRBV6-2 or TRBV6-3 to TRBJ1-5; weak D call: TRBD1 (5 bases). CDR1 MNHEY and CDR2 SVGEGT come from the germline V gene. This CDR3 is built from 14 residues. The V end lost 5 bases, the J end lost 3 bases, and 11 bases lay between the germline ends. CDR3 nucleotides: TGTGCCAGCAGTAATCGACAGCCCAATCAGCCCCAGCATTTT. It specifies CASSNRQPNQPQHF.